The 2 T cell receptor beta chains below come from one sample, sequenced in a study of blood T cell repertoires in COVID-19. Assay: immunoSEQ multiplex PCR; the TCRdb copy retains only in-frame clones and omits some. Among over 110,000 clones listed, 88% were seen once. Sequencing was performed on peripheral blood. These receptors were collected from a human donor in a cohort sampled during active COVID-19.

CDR3 DNA: TGTGCCAGCAGCTTAGGTCCGGGGAGGCAATCACCCCTCCACTTT. Its protein is CASSLGPGRQSPLHF. V gene TRBV7-3 combines with J gene TRBJ1-6; D is undetermined. Per the germline V gene, CDR1 is SGHTA and CDR2 is FQGTGA. Trimming took off 2 bases at V and 10 bases at J, with 15 bases between the two ends. This CDR3 comprises 15 residues.

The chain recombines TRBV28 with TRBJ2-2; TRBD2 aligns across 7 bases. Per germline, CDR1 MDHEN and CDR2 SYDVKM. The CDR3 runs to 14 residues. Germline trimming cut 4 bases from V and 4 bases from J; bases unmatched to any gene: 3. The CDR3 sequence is CASSYPGGTGELFF. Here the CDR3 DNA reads TGTGCCAGCAGTTATCCGGGGGGCACCGGGGAGCTGTTTTTT. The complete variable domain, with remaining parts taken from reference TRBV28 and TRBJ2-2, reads DVKVTQSSRYLVKRTGEKVFLECVQDMDHENMFWYRQDPGLGLRLIYFSYDVKMKEKGDIPEGYSVSREKKERFSLILESASTNQTSMYLCASSYPGGTGELFFGEGSRLTVL.